One TCR beta chain is described in this entry. No antigen is known for it. Data came from immunoSEQ multiplex PCR; TCRdb stores just in-frame clones and leaves some out. The sample holds about 150,000 clones, over 90% seen once. This sample stems from a study of T cell responses to AZD1222 COVID-19 vaccine. Findings and caveats of the study: Unmutated variant regions are reportedly the target of nearly half of TCRs that are spike-specific. No repertoire was sampled before or during the peak T cell response, only after it.

Sequenced material: peripheral blood, taken on day 0 of AZD1222 vaccination. The TCR comes from an adult in good health.

CDR3 protein: CASSEHQEKLFF. The CDR3 DNA reads as TGTGCCAGCAGTGAGCACCAAGAAAAACTGTTTTTT. The chain employs TRBV6-1 and TRBJ1-4, with D uncertain. Germline-derived CDR1 and CDR2 are MNHNS and SASEGT. The V and J ends lost 3 bases and 8 bases respectively, with 7 bases between them. The CDR3 runs 12 residues.